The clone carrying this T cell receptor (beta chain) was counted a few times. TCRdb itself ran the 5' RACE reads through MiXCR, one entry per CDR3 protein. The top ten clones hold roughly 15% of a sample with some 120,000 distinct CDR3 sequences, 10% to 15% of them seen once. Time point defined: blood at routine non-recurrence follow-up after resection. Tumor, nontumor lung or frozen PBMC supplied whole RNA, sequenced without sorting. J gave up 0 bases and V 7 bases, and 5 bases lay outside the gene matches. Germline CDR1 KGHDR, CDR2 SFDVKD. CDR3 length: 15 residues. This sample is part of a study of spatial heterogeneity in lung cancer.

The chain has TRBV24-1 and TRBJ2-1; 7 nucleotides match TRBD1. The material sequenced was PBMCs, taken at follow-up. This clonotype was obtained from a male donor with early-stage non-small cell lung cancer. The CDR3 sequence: CATSADRASYNEQFF. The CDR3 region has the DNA TGTGCCACCAGCGCCGACAGGGCCTCCTACAATGAGCAGTTCTTC.